These 17 T cell receptor beta chains were sequenced from one sample in a study of T cells in Graves' hyperthyroidism and ophthalmopathy. Using RNA transcripts as the source, TCR beta CDR3 regions were amplified. A set of HTBI primers served as the primers for a first-round RT-PCR of the TCR CDR3. One entry per CDR3 protein, called by TCRdb with MiXCR from the multiplex PCR reads. The sample carries hundreds of thousands of distinct CDR3 sequences, just over 35% recorded once. The source material was blood. The receptors shown here come from a woman aged 40 to 50 with Graves' hyperthyroidism.

Only a few counts were recorded for this clonotype. This chain connects TRBV9 to TRBJ1-3, with D unresolved. Germline lookup yields CDR1 SGDLS and CDR2 YYNGEE. The CDR3 loop spans 15 amino acids. Trimming left V 4 bases short and J 2 bases short, with 13 bases between. The CDR3 sequence: CASSPRDRTGNTIYF. As DNA, the CDR3 is TGTGCCAGCAGCCCCCGCGACCGAACTGGAAACACCATATATTTT.

The chain is built from TRBV11-2 and TRBJ2-5; 8 bases map to TRBD1. There are 13 residues in the CDR3. Germline CDR1 reads SGHAT; CDR2 reads FQNNGV. J gave up 4 bases and V 9 bases, and 7 bases lay outside the gene matches. CDR3 region: CASIGQGAETQYF. The CDR3 nucleotides are TGTGCCAGTATCGGGCAGGGGGCAGAGACCCAGTACTTC. Using reference TRBV11-2 and TRBJ2-5 for the parts outside the CDR3, the full variable domain is EAGVAQSPRYKIIEKRQSVAFWCNPISGHATLYWYQQILGQGPKLLIQFQNNGVVDDSQLPKDRFSAERLKGVDSTLKIQPAKLEDSAVYLCASIGQGAETQYFGPGTRLLVL.

CDR3: CASNLLGGSKNGYTF. The CDR3 region has the DNA TGTGCCAGTAATCTCTTAGGGGGGTCTAAGAATGGCTACACCTTC. The chain joins TRBV19 to TRBJ1-2, with a weak D call TRBD1 (6 bases). V was pared by 7 bases and J by 6 bases, with 21 bases between. This CDR3 is built from 15 residues. CDR1 LNHDA and CDR2 SQIVND come from the germline V gene (reference sequence).

V and J are TRBV7-9 and TRBJ1-1; D may be TRBD1 (6 bases). CDR1 is SEHNR, CDR2 FQNEAQ, per germline (reference sequence). The CDR3 sequence is 14 residues long. V lost 6 bases and J 0 bases, leaving 11 bases between the germline ends. This CDR3 reads CASREDSLNTEAFF. In DNA, the CDR3 is TGTGCCAGCAGGGAGGACAGTTTGAACACTGAAGCTTTCTTT.

V usage is TRBV6-2 or TRBV6-3 and J usage is TRBJ2-5, with 7 nucleotides matching TRBD1. CDR3 length equals 14 residues. Germline CDR1 reads MNHEY; CDR2 reads SVGEGT. After removal of 6 bases from V and 4 bases from J, the junction contained 8 bases not matched to a gene. The CDR3, as DNA: TGTGCCAGCAGCGAAGGGACAGTTCCAGAGACCCAGTACTTC. It is translated as CASSEGTVPETQYF.

This clonotype was recorded many times. J is TRBJ2-2 and V is TRBV7-2, with D perhaps assigned TRBD1 or TRBD2 (5 bases each). Germline CDR1 is SGHTA and CDR2 is FQGNSA. The CDR3 length is 14 residues. V lost 2 bases to trimming and J lost 6 bases, with 10 bases between them. The CDR3 is CASSLRGEAGELFF. The CDR3 region has the DNA TGTGCCAGCAGCTTACGGGGCGAGGCCGGGGAGCTGTTTTTT.

Comments on this clonotype: This likely comes from a read error, as the CDR3 has no conserved phenylalanine or tryptophan at its end. This chain connects TRBV20-1 to TRBJ1-1; D not certain. The germline V and J ends were trimmed by 0 bases and 3 bases, with 5 bases remaining between them. From germline, CDR1 is DFQATT and CDR2 SNEGSKA (reference sequence). The CDR3 contains 12 residues. The CDR3 region is CSARDPDTEAFL. DNA of the CDR3: TGCAGTGCTAGAGACCCGGACACTGAAGCTTTCCTT.

Concerning this clonotype: A junction boundary mismatches the germline segment, possibly from a read error. This chain links TRBV10-3 with TRBJ2-6; 8 bases map to TRBD2. The CDR3 runs 14 residues. Germline V gene sequence: CDR1 ENHRY, CDR2 SYGVKD. CDR3 sequence (DNA): TGTGCCATCAGTGCACCCTCGGGGGGGAACACTGAAGCTTTC. This codes for CAISAPSGGNTEAF.

This clonotype was observed at least ten times. V gene TRBV12-3 or TRBV12-4 combines with J gene TRBJ1-1, with D possibly matching TRBD1 (5 bases). Trimming stripped 5 bases from V and 4 bases from J, with 17 bases between. The CDR3 has 15 amino acids. Here the CDR3 reads CASSLPQTEVTEAFF. The CDR3 DNA is TGTGCCAGCAGTCTGCCCCAGACAGAGGTCACTGAAGCTTTCTTT.

In DNA, the CDR3 is TGCGCCAGCAGTAAATCGACAGAGTTTACTGGCTACACCTTC. This translates into CASSKSTEFTGYTF. This sequence joins TRBV5-1 and TRBJ1-2; D may be TRBD1 (5 bases). The CDR3 consists of 14 residues. Trimming took off 5 bases at V and 7 bases at J, with 18 bases between the two ends. Germline V gene lookup returns CDR1 SGHRS and CDR2 YFSETQ.

Concerning this clonotype itself: A single base separates this from a much larger clone, so it may be a read error. The CDR3 does not end in the conserved phenylalanine or tryptophan, so this is likely a read error. The genes are TRBV19 and TRBJ1-1; D is unclear. CDR1 and CDR2 from the germline V gene are LNHDA and SQIVND (reference sequence). This CDR3 region has 14 residues. V gave up 4 bases and J gave up 5 bases, with 14 bases separating them. CDR3 region: CASSTRQMGTEAFL. The CDR3 bases are TGTGCCAGTAGTACACGACAAATGGGGACTGAAGCTTTCCTT.

This clonotype was seen ten or more times. The chain links TRBV7-2 to TRBJ2-7, with a weak D call TRBD2 (5 bases). The V gene's germline CDR1 is SGHTA and CDR2 FQGNSA. The CDR3 spans 15 residues. Trimming cost V 1 base and J 1 base, with 11 bases left between them. CDR3 protein: CASSLEGGLSYEQYF. As DNA, the CDR3 is TGTGCCAGCAGCTTAGAGGGCGGGCTGTCCTACGAGCAGTACTTC. Full variable domain (remainder filled in from reference TRBV7-2 and TRBJ2-7): GAGVSQSPSNKVTEKGKDVELRCDPISGHTALYWYRQSLGQGLEFLIYFQGNSAPDKSGLPSDRFSAERTGGSVSTLTIQRTQQEDSAVYLCASSLEGGLSYEQYFGPGTRLTVT.

The J gene is TRBJ1-4, the V gene TRBV24-1; possibly TRBD1 for D (6 bases). The CDR3 contains 15 residues. The germline V gene has CDR1 KGHDR and CDR2 SFDVKD. The germline V and J ends were trimmed by 11 bases and 5 bases, with 20 bases remaining between them. DNA for the CDR3: TGTGCCAGCAGCCCTTCAGGGGCCCGGAATGAAAAACTGTTTTTT. Its translation: CASSPSGARNEKLFF.

As for this clonotype: An end of the junction does not agree with germline; a read error may underlie this. The chain uses TRBV10-2 and TRBJ1-5, with D unclear. The CDR3 is 12 amino acids. CDR1 WSHSY and CDR2 SAAADI come from the germline V gene. The CDR3 sequence: CASSLQEGPQHF. In nucleotides, the CDR3 is TGTGCCAGCAGTCTCCAGGAGGGGCCCCAGCATTTT.

The gene calls are TRBV20-1 and TRBJ1-1; perhaps TRBD1 as D (5 bases). This CDR3 is 15 amino acids long. The ends were cut back, 6 bases at V and 3 bases at J, with 20 bases in the middle. Per germline, CDR1 DFQATT and CDR2 SNEGSKA (reference sequence). The DNA of the CDR3 is TGCAGTGCCCGCGAACGTTTCAGGGTAGACACTGAAGCTTTCTTT. Translated: CSARERFRVDTEAFF.

Worth noting for this clonotype: The junction does not match germline at one end; this may be a read error. The rearrangement links TRBV7-2 to TRBJ2-6, with D tentatively TRBD1 or TRBD2 (6 bases each). This CDR3 is 19 amino acids long. Germline V CDR1 and CDR2: SGHTA, FQGNSA. CDR3 coding DNA: TGTGCCAGCAGTTCCTTCGGGAGTCTCAGGGGATCTGGGGCCAACGTCCTGGCTTTC. Encoded protein: CASSSFGSLRGSGANVLAF.

Remarks on this clonotype: Its ends do not fully match the called genes, so a read error is possible. The CDR3 sequence: CASILAVNTGDLFF. Written as DNA, the CDR3 is TGTGCCAGTATATTGGCGGTTAACACCGGGGATCTGTTTTTT. J is TRBJ2-2 and V is TRBV19; maybe TRBD2 (5 bases). CDR3 size: 14 residues. Germline-derived CDR1 and CDR2 are LNHDA and SQIVND (reference sequence).